Below, 12 T cell receptor beta chains from the same sample are listed, as sequenced in a study of blood T cell repertoires in COVID-19. The protocol was immunoSEQ multiplex PCR, while the TCRdb copy is restricted to in-frame clones and leaves out a portion. This table has approximately 100,000 clones, 60% to 85% appearing once. Sequenced: peripheral blood. These receptors originate from a man aged 80 or over with COVID-19, enrolled during active disease.

CDR3 DNA sequence: TGTGCCAGCAGCTTAGATCGAGCGGGAGTACACAATGAGCAGTTCTTC. It is translated as CASSLDRAGVHNEQFF. The chain carries TRBV13 and TRBJ2-1; 8 nucleotides line up with TRBD2. V lost 1 base and J lost 5; bases outside the gene matches: 7. CDR1 is PRHDT, CDR2 FYEKMQ, per germline (reference sequence). The CDR3 totals 16 residues.

The chain recombines TRBV28 with TRBJ1-1; possible D gene TRBD1, 6 bases. This CDR3 region has 14 residues. Germline V gene data show CDR1 as MDHEN and CDR2 as SYDVKM. Trimming removed 8 bases at V and 4 bases at J, with 17 bases between. CDR3 DNA: TGTGCCAGCCGCATTACAGGGTCGGTCACTGAAGCTTTCTTT. Its translation: CASRITGSVTEAFF.

V usage is TRBV6-6 and J usage is TRBJ2-1; unclear D gene. CDR1 is MNHNY, CDR2 SVGAGI, per germline (reference sequence). Trimming left V 6 bases short and J 0 bases short, with 9 bases between. The CDR3 sequence is 14 residues long. CDR3: CASRTRLSYNEQFF. DNA for the CDR3: TGTGCCAGCAGAACCCGACTCTCCTACAATGAGCAGTTCTTC.

The genes are TRBV19 and TRBJ1-4, with D possibly matching TRBD1 (5 bases). The CDR3 sequence is 14 residues long. V gave up 3 bases and J gave up 4 bases, with 9 bases separating them. Germline loops: CDR1 LNHDA, CDR2 SQIVND (reference sequence). CDR3 coding DNA: TGTGCCAGTAGTATGACAGTGTATAATGAAAAACTGTTTTTT. Protein product: CASSMTVYNEKLFF.

A few counts support this clone. The J gene is TRBJ1-1, the V gene TRBV28; 10 nucleotides line up with TRBD1. J lost 7 bases, V lost 7 bases, and 9 bases had no gene match. Germline V CDR1 and CDR2: MDHEN, SYDVKM. This CDR3 spans 14 amino acids. Here the CDR3 DNA reads TGTGCCAGCACCTGGGGACAGGGGTTCGGTGAAGCTTTCTTT. It encodes CASTWGQGFGEAFF. The full variable domain, in which reference TRBV28 and TRBJ1-1 provide the parts outside the CDR3, is DVKVTQSSRYLVKRTGEKVFLECVQDMDHENMFWYRQDPGLGLRLIYFSYDVKMKEKGDIPEGYSVSREKKERFSLILESASTNQTSMYLCASTWGQGFGEAFFGQGTRLTVV.

The chain recombines TRBV6-1 with TRBJ1-5; D unresolved. There are 15 residues in the CDR3. Between the trimmed V and J ends, which lost 0 bases and 9 bases, there was a span of 15 bases. Germline values: CDR1 MNHNS, CDR2 SASEGT. In nucleotides, the CDR3 is TGTGCCAGCAGTGAAGCGTTACAGCCCGATCGGCCCCAGCATTTT. Translation gives CASSEALQPDRPQHF.

The rearrangement joins TRBV28 to TRBJ2-2, with 11 nucleotides matching TRBD2. Germline values: CDR1 MDHEN, CDR2 SYDVKM. This CDR3 region has 16 residues. J was trimmed by 4 bases and V by 5 bases; bases with no gene match: 6. The CDR3 DNA is TGTGCCAGCAGTACACTAGCGGGAGAGTTCACCGGGGAGCTGTTTTTT. As protein: CASSTLAGEFTGELFF. The variable domain in full, completed from reference TRBV28 and TRBJ2-2, reads DVKVTQSSRYLVKRTGEKVFLECVQDMDHENMFWYRQDPGLGLRLIYFSYDVKMKEKGDIPEGYSVSREKKERFSLILESASTNQTSMYLCASSTLAGEFTGELFFGEGSRLTVL.

This clone was found a few times. V usage is TRBV5-1 and J usage is TRBJ2-6; no firm D call. The CDR3 is made up of 16 amino acids. Germline V lookup: CDR1 SGHRS, CDR2 YFSETQ. The V end lost 3 bases, the J end lost 1 base, and 11 bases lay between the germline ends. The CDR3 DNA reads TGCGCCAGCAGCTACCCAGGTGGTTCTGGGGCCAACGTCCTGACTTTC. Protein sequence: CASSYPGGSGANVLTF.

A note on this clone: This may arise from a read error, as a much more abundant clone is one base away. V gene TRBV7-2 combines with J gene TRBJ2-5; D possibly corresponds to TRBD2 (6 bases). With 3 bases removed from V and 1 base from J, the gap between germline ends came to 9 bases. The germline CDR1 and CDR2 sequences are SGHTA and FQGNSA. This CDR3 has 14 amino acids. The CDR3: CASSLGGLQETQYF. The CDR3 DNA reads as TGTGCCAGCAGCTTGGGGGGTCTCCAAGAGACCCAGTACTTC.

V usage is TRBV4-1 and J usage is TRBJ2-1; weak D call: TRBD2 (6 bases). The CDR3 contains 16 residues. V lost 6 bases, J lost 0 bases, and 15 bases lay in between. The germline V gene has CDR1 MGHRA and CDR2 YSYEKL. CDR3 DNA: TGCGCCAGCAGGCCCTATAGCGGAAGCTCCTACAATGAGCAGTTCTTC. Translated, it gives CASRPYSGSSYNEQFF.

The chain employs TRBV6-5 and TRBJ2-7; possibly TRBD1 for D (5 bases). CDR3 length equals 13 residues. Per the germline V gene, CDR1 is MNHEY and CDR2 is SVGAGI. V lost 2 bases and J lost 6, with 11 bases in between. The CDR3 loop is CASSYNLGAEQYF. The CDR3 nucleotides read TGTGCCAGCAGTTACAACTTAGGGGCCGAGCAGTACTTC.

The chain is built from TRBV6-5 and TRBJ2-7, with D possibly TRBD2 on 6 matching bases. The CDR3 consists of 14 residues. Trimming cost V 6 bases and J 0 bases, with 12 bases left between them. The V gene's germline CDR1 is MNHEY and CDR2 SVGAGI. The CDR3 DNA follows: TGTGCCAGCAGATCGGGGGTCGGCTCCTACGAGCAGTACTTC. Amino acids: CASRSGVGSYEQYF.